These T cell receptor beta chains were read from a single sample in a study of T cell repertoires in cytomegalovirus infection. TCRdb re-analysed the reads in MiXCR, keeping a single row per CDR3 protein. The data show approximately 310,000 distinct CDR3 sequences, more than 20% seen once. No cognate antigen is known for these TCRs. Sequencing used cultured PBMCs, obtained from culture after CMV antigen stimulation. These receptors came from a human donor in good health (CMV status not recorded). Some clones in this sample may be carry-over from other donors' samples. CDR3s include the opening cysteine and the closing phenylalanine or tryptophan. A D gene is named only where the DNA matches it firmly. Some rows mark clone size as missing; the rest say once, few, many or name a class of expanded clone.

abundance	v_gene	j_gene	d_gene	CDR3nt	CDR3aa
NA	TRBV12-5	TRBJ1-4	NA	TGTGCTAGTGGTTTGTCGTCAACTAATGAAAAACTGTTTTTT	CASGLSSTNEKLFF
many	TRBV4-3	TRBJ2-3	TRBD1	TGCGCCAGCAGCCAGAAAGGGACAGGGAGTACGCAGTATTTT	CASSQKGTGSTQYF
NA	TRBV20-1	TRBJ1-1	NA	TGCAGTGCTAGAGATCGGTGGGACACTGAAGCTTTCTTT	CSARDRWDTEAFF
few	TRBV7-2	TRBJ2-3	TRBD1	TGTGCCAGCAGCTCACCCCCGGGACAGGGAACTAGCACAGATACGCAGTATTTT	CASSSPPGQGTSTDTQYF
NA	TRBV19	TRBJ1-1	TRBD1	TGTGCCAGTACCGCCAGGACAGGGGGCACTGAAGCTTTCTTT	CASTARTGGTEAFF
NA	TRBV24-1	TRBJ1-1	NA	TGTGCCACCAGTGACCGGGGGAAAGGCACTGAAGCTTTCTTT	CATSDRGKGTEAFF
NA	TRBV20-1	TRBJ1-2	NA	TGCAGTGCTCAGAGGGTTAACTATGGCTACACCTTC	CSAQRVNYGYTF
NA	TRBV7-6	TRBJ2-1	TRBD2	TGTGCCAGCAGCTTTAGCAGCTCTAGACTAGCGGGAGCGAATGAGCAGTTCTTC	CASSFSSSRLAGANEQFF
NA	TRBV20-1	TRBJ1-1	TRBD1	TGCAGCCACAGGGGAACATCGGGGAACACTGAAGCTTTCTTT	CSHRGTSGNTEAFF
many	TRBV7-2	TRBJ2-1	NA	TGTGCCAGCAGCTTACCGGGGAGGTGGTACAATGAGCAGTTCTTC	CASSLPGRWYNEQFF
few	TRBV25-1	TRBJ2-3	NA	TGTGCCAGCAGTGACCAAAGAGGGTTCGGCACAGATACGCAGTATTTT	CASSDQRGFGTDTQYF
many	TRBV7-2	TRBJ2-7	TRBD2	TGTGCCAGCAGCTTAGATCCAGCGGGGTACTACGAGCAGTACTTC	CASSLDPAGYYEQYF
NA	TRBV5-6	TRBJ2-1	TRBD2	TGTGCCAGCAGCTTAAGCGGGAGGGCCTCCGATGAGCAGTTCTTC	CASSLSGRASDEQFF
many	TRBV12-3/TRBV12-4	TRBJ2-1	NA	TGTGCCAGCAGTTTACGGGGCACCTACAATGAGCAGTTCTTC	CASSLRGTYNEQFF
few	TRBV11-2	TRBJ2-1	TRBD2	TGTGCCAGCAGCTTAGTTTCTAGCGGGAGTGTTTCCTACAATGAGCAGTTCTTC	CASSLVSSGSVSYNEQFF
few	TRBV7-2	TRBJ2-5	TRBD2	TGTGCCAGCAGCTTAGACCCGGGACTAGCATCAGAGACCCAGTACTTC	CASSLDPGLASETQYF
many	TRBV7-6	TRBJ2-1	NA	TGTGCCAGCAGCTTAGCTCCAGGGGGGTATGAGCAGTTCTTC	CASSLAPGGYEQFF
NA	TRBV27	TRBJ2-7	TRBD2	TGTGCCGTAGGGGAAATAGCGGGAGGGACCTACGAGCAGTACTTC	CAVGEIAGGTYEQYF
NA	TRBV6-2/TRBV6-3	TRBJ2-2	TRBD2	TGTGCCAGCAGTTACCGTGGACTAGCGGGAGCAGGAACCGGGGAGCTGTTTTTT	CASSYRGLAGAGTGELFF
NA	TRBV6-2/TRBV6-3	TRBJ2-7	TRBD2	TGTGCCAGCAGCGAACCCGGGACTAGCACTAAAGAGCAGTACTTC	CASSEPGTSTKEQYF
NA	TRBV19	TRBJ1-1	NA	TGTGCCAGTAGTCCCCGGGACGGTAAAGCTTTCTTT	CASSPRDGKAFF
NA	TRBV7-2	TRBJ1-1	NA	TGTGCCAGCAGCCTCGACACGGTAGGCGAAGCTTTCTTT	CASSLDTVGEAFF
NA	TRBV12-3/TRBV12-4	TRBJ1-6	TRBD1	TGTGCCAGCAGACGGGACAGGGCCCGGTCACCCCTCCACTTT	CASRRDRARSPLHF
many	TRBV4-3	TRBJ2-1	TRBD1	TGCGCCAGCAGCCAAGAAGGGGGCTATAGCAATGAGCAGTTCTTC	CASSQEGGYSNEQFF
NA	TRBV7-2	TRBJ1-5	TRBD1	TGTGCCAGCAGCGTCGACAGGGTTAGCAATCAGCCCCAGCATTTT	CASSVDRVSNQPQHF
once	TRBV20-1	TRBJ2-3	TRBD1	TGCAGTGCCCCGGGACAGGCCGTGGATACGCAGTATTTT	CSAPGQAVDTQYF
NA	TRBV27	TRBJ2-1	NA	TGTGCCAGCAGTTTTTTAAGGGGGAAGGATGAGCAGTTCTTC	CASSFLRGKDEQFF
NA	TRBV12-3/TRBV12-4	TRBJ1-5	TRBD1	TGTGCCAGCAGTCATTTGACAGGGTATAGCAATCAGCCCCAGCATTTT	CASSHLTGYSNQPQHF
NA	TRBV2	TRBJ2-3	NA	NA	CASSTSGLAGGRGTDTQYF
NA	TRBV2	TRBJ2-5	NA	TGTGCCAGCAGGAGGATCCAAGAGACCCAGTACTTC	CASRRIQETQYF
NA	TRBV9	TRBJ1-3	NA	TGTGCCAGCAGCGTAGACTCTGGAAACACCATATATTTT	CASSVDSGNTIYF
NA	TRBV27	TRBJ1-2	NA	TGTGCCAGCAGTTTAAAATATAACTATGGCTACACCTTC	CASSLKYNYGYTF
NA	TRBV7-9	TRBJ2-7	TRBD2	TGTGCCAGCACCAAATCGGGGCTAGCGGGGTACGAGCAGTACTTC	CASTKSGLAGYEQYF
many	TRBV19	TRBJ2-1	TRBD2	TGTGCCAGTGGAGGGCGCAGGGTTAGACTAGCGGGAGGTATACGTATTTTCGATGAGCAGTTCTTC	CASGGRRVRLAGGIRIFDEQFF
few	TRBV2	TRBJ2-7	NA	TGTGCCAGCAGTGAGCCCTTCTTCTACGAGCAGTACTTC	CASSEPFFYEQYF
many	TRBV7-2	TRBJ1-5	TRBD1	TGTGCCAGCAGCTTAGGGGACAGGGTTGGCCAGCCCCAGCATTTT	CASSLGDRVGQPQHF
NA	TRBV20-1	TRBJ2-5	TRBD2	TGCAGTGCAACGCGACTAGCGAGAGAGACCCAGTACTTC	CSATRLARETQYF
once	TRBV10-3	TRBJ2-3	TRBD1	TGTGCCATCAAGGGACAGGGAACAGGGAGGACAGATACGCAGTATTTT	CAIKGQGTGRTDTQYF
NA	TRBV10-3	TRBJ2-3	NA	TGTGCCATCAGTGGGCCCCTTGGGGTTTCGGCTAGCAGGACAGATACGCAGTATTTT	CAISGPLGVSASRTDTQYF
few	TRBV7-6	TRBJ1-2	NA	TGTGCCAGCAGCTTGATGCTACAGGGTGGTGGAGGCTACACCTTC	CASSLMLQGGGGYTF
few	TRBV19	TRBJ2-2	TRBD2	TGTGCCAGTACCACGGCAGCGGGAGGTCCCGGGGAGCTGTTTTTT	CASTTAAGGPGELFF
NA	TRBV7-9	TRBJ2-7	NA	TGTGCCAGCAGCTTAGACCGGGTTGACACCTACGAGCAGTACTTC	CASSLDRVDTYEQYF
NA	TRBV4-1	TRBJ2-5	TRBD2	TGCGCCAGCAGCCAATCGGGGAGCGGGAGAGCACAAGAGACCCAGTACTTC	CASSQSGSGRAQETQYF
NA	TRBV9	TRBJ1-3	NA	TGTGCCAGCAGCCTAACGGGGGGCAGCTCTGGAAACACCATATATTTT	CASSLTGGSSGNTIYF
NA	TRBV11-2	TRBJ1-2	NA	TGTGCCAGCGCCACGATCCCCGGGGTGGGGAATGGCTACACCTTC	CASATIPGVGNGYTF
once	TRBV9	TRBJ2-3	TRBD2	TGTGCCAGCAGCGTAAACGGGAGGGGTGCAGATACGCAGTATTTT	CASSVNGRGADTQYF
NA	TRBV27	TRBJ1-2	NA	TGTGCCAGCAGTTCCCCCTCGGAGAACTATGGCTACACCTTC	CASSSPSENYGYTF
few	TRBV6-5	TRBJ2-3	NA	TGTGCCAGCAGTGTAAGTGGGTTCTCTCCCGTTGGTCCAGATACGCAGTATTTT	CASSVSGFSPVGPDTQYF
few	TRBV19	TRBJ2-2	NA	TGTGCCAGTAGCCGGCGGGCGGGGACCGGGGAGCTGTTTTTT	CASSRRAGTGELFF
many	TRBV7-2	TRBJ2-7	TRBD2	TGTGCCAGCAGCTCACCCCTAGCGGGGAGGGGAACCTACGAGCAGTACTTC	CASSSPLAGRGTYEQYF
many	TRBV7-9	TRBJ2-6	NA	TGTGCCAGCAGCTTAGGAAGGATTGGGGCCAACGTCCTGACTTTC	CASSLGRIGANVLTF
NA	TRBV5-1	TRBJ2-7	NA	TGCGCCAGCAGCTTATCAGCTGCCGAGCAGTACTTC	CASSLSAAEQYF
many	TRBV7-2	TRBJ2-3	NA	TGTGCCAGCAGCCGGGATTGGGACGCAGATACGCAGTATTTT	CASSRDWDADTQYF
many	TRBV19	TRBJ1-2	TRBD1	TGTGCCAGTAGTTCCGGGACAGGGGGTGTCTATGGCTACACCTTC	CASSSGTGGVYGYTF
NA	TRBV7-2	TRBJ2-5	NA	TGTGCCAGCAGACCGACTAGTAAAGAGACCCAGTACTTC	CASRPTSKETQYF
NA	TRBV6-9	TRBJ2-2	NA	TGTGCCAGCAGTCAAGGGGAAAACACCGGGGAGCTGTTTTTT	CASSQGENTGELFF
medium-sized	TRBV7-2	TRBJ2-1	NA	TGTGCCAGCAGCACGGTAACAGGGTGGGTTGGTGAGCAGTTCTTC	CASSTVTGWVGEQFF